The 5 T cell receptor beta chains in this list originate from one sample, sequenced in a study of cytomegalovirus exposure and HLA in healthy donors. Use of 60 Vbeta and 13 Jbeta primers characterized the PCR. Sequencing was performed with immunoSEQ multiplex PCR; in TCRdb, only in-frame clones are kept and a portion is missing. The repertoire shows around 150,000 clones; the top ten hold 1.3%. Input material: PBMCs. The origin of the receptors is a woman aged 60-75 years in good health and CMV-seronegative.

The rearrangement uses TRBV5-6 and TRBJ1-4; possible D gene TRBD1, 5 bases. The germline gives CDR1 SGHDT, CDR2 YYEEEE. The CDR3 has 18 amino acids. V lost 4 bases and J 0 bases, leaving 19 bases between the germline ends. The DNA for the CDR3 is TGTGCCAGCAGCCCCCCCCGGGGGGTTACCGCAACTAATGAAAAACTGTTTTTT. This codes for CASSPPRGVTATNEKLFF.

The chain recombines TRBV7-2 with TRBJ2-3, with TRBD2 matching 8 bases. The CDR3 has 15 residues. Germline V gene sequence: CDR1 SGHTA, CDR2 FQGNSA. The V gene end was trimmed by 1 base and the J gene end by 2 bases; junction bases not matched to a gene: 2. The CDR3 nucleotides read TGTGCCAGCAGCTTAGGTAGCGGGGTCACAGATACGCAGTATTTT. Residues: CASSLGSGVTDTQYF.

The V gene is TRBV7-8, the J gene TRBJ1-5; 8 positions match TRBD1. V was clipped by 2 bases and J by 6 bases; unmatched bases: 15. Per the germline V gene, CDR1 is SGHVS and CDR2 is FQNEAQ. The CDR3 covers 18 residues. The CDR3 DNA reads TGTGCCAGCAGCTTACGGTCCAGGGGGCGATTCTTTTTTCAGCCCCAGCATTTT. Translating gives CASSLRSRGRFFFQPQHF.

The chain uses TRBV18 and TRBJ2-1; the match to TRBD1 covers 7 bases. V gave up 4 bases and J gave up 4 bases; unmatched junction bases: 4. The CDR3 is 14 residues long. Germline V gene data show CDR1 as KGHSH and CDR2 as LQKENI. Here the CDR3 reads CASSRDRAYNEQFF. CDR3 bases: TGTGCCAGCTCACGAGACAGGGCTTACAATGAGCAGTTCTTC.

This chain links TRBV7-9 with TRBJ1-6; 8 bases line up with TRBD1. From germline, CDR1 is SEHNR and CDR2 FQNEAQ (reference sequence). The CDR3 is made up of 15 amino acids. The junction had 2 bases not matched to a gene; V was cut back by 3 bases and J by 4 bases. The CDR3 reads CASSLDREYNSPLHF. The DNA for the CDR3 is TGTGCCAGCAGCTTGGACAGGGAGTATAATTCACCCCTCCACTTT.